This T cell receptor (beta chain) appears in the sequencing data of a study of T cell responses to AZD1222 COVID-19 vaccine. Study results and caveats: Spike regions recognized by vaccine-associated CD4 TCRs spanned the protein, led by 160-218 and 743-854.

Points on this clone: Its antigen remains unidentified.

The CDR3 consists of 16 residues. V was trimmed by 1 base and J by 1 base, leaving 11 bases between them. Germline V gene sequence: CDR1 MDHEN, CDR2 SYDVKM. Method: immunoSEQ multiplex PCR; TCRdb's copy keeps in-frame clones and lacks some. The sample yields 95,000 to 100,000 clones, 89% seen once. V gene TRBV28 combines with J gene TRBJ1-5; no firm D call. Sequencing used peripheral blood, obtained on day 0 of AZD1222 vaccination. The clonotype originates from an adult in good health. CDR3 amino acids: CASSLLRARSNQPQHF. CDR3 nucleotide sequence: TGTGCCAGCAGTTTATTGCGGGCACGGAGCAATCAGCCCCAGCATTTT.